These 30 T cell receptor beta chains came from one sample sequenced in a study of prognosis after radiotherapy for stage I lung cancer. Two-round multiplex PCR, the amplification method, yielded TCR beta CDR3 from genomic DNA. With primers specific to each TRBV and TRBJ gene, the first-round PCR was performed. TCRdb ran MiXCR on the multiplex PCR reads and lists one entry per CDR3 protein. The repertoire holds 50,000 to 75,000 distinct CDR3 sequences, with about 30% as singletons. Material: PBMCs, obtained before or after stereotactic body radiation therapy (not recorded which). These receptors were collected from a donor over 45 with non-small cell lung cancer.

This clonotype was recorded many times. The chain links TRBV11-2 to TRBJ2-7, with TRBD2 as a possible D gene (6 bases). V was pared by 4 bases and J by 7 bases, with 17 bases between. CDR1 and CDR2 from the germline V gene are SGHAT and FQNNGV. The CDR3 runs to 14 residues. The DNA of the CDR3 is TGTGCCAGCAGCTGGGACTTCTCCCGGGAGGAGCAGTACTTC. Protein product: CASSWDFSREEQYF.

This clonotype has at least ten counts. This chain uses TRBV6-1 with TRBJ1-2, with TRBD1 as a possible D gene (5 bases). Trimming took 4 bases from V and 5 from J, leaving 14 bases between them. This CDR3 is 14 amino acids long. The V gene's germline CDR1 is MNHNS and CDR2 SASEGT. As DNA, the CDR3 is TGTGCCAGCAGTGGGGGGACTTGGGAATATGGCTACACCTTC. Protein product: CASSGGTWEYGYTF.

The sample holds many counts of this clonotype. The chain combines TRBV6-1 with TRBJ2-5; a possible D gene is TRBD2 (6 bases). V lost 6 bases to trimming and J lost 1 base, with 12 bases between them. The CDR3 is 14 residues long. The V gene's germline CDR1 is MNHNS and CDR2 SASEGT. In DNA form, the CDR3 reads TGTGCCAGCAGAGATGGTAGCGGCCAAGAGACCCAGTACTTC. Its translation is CASRDGSGQETQYF.

Regarding this clonotype: A read error may account for a junction end that differs from germline. The chain uses TRBV11-2 and TRBJ1-4; D uncertain. The germline gives CDR1 SGHAT, CDR2 FQNNGV. The CDR3 spans 12 residues. The DNA for the CDR3 is TGTGCCAACAGCCTGTTAGGTGAAAAACTGTTTTTT. It codes for CANSLLGEKLFF.

The rearrangement joins TRBV3-1 to TRBJ2-1; D possibly corresponds to TRBD1 (6 bases). The CDR3 loop spans 15 amino acids. Trimming left V 1 base short and J 4 bases short, with 11 bases between. The germline CDR1 and CDR2 sequences are LGHDT and YNNKEL (reference sequence). The CDR3 DNA reads TGTGCCAGCAGCCAAGGCGACCAGGGGTACAATGAGCAGTTCTTC. Its translation is CASSQGDQGYNEQFF.

Many counts were recorded for this clonotype. The rearrangement uses TRBV20-1 and TRBJ2-5, with 8 bases fitting TRBD2. The CDR3 is 13 amino acids. J lost 8 bases, V lost 0 bases, and 5 bases had no gene match. The germline CDR1 and CDR2 sequences are DFQATT and SNEGSKA (reference sequence). The CDR3 coding sequence is TGCAGTGCTAGAGATCGCGGGACTAGTACCCAGTACTTC. As protein: CSARDRGTSTQYF.

CDR3 region: CASSYRAAGGSPLHF. In DNA form, the CDR3 reads TGTGCCAGCAGCTACCGGGCCGCGGGTGGTTCACCCCTCCACTTT. This rearrangement joins TRBV5-6 to TRBJ1-6; D is undetermined. This CDR3 has 15 amino acids. V lost 3 bases, J lost 9 bases, and 16 bases lay in between. Germline CDR1 SGHDT, CDR2 YYEEEE.

CDR3 sequence: CAINADSGNTIYF. The CDR3 DNA sequence: TGTGCCATCAACGCTGACTCTGGAAACACCATATATTTT. The chain is built from TRBV10-3 and TRBJ1-3; D unresolved. V lost 7 bases to trimming and J lost 0 bases, with 7 bases between them. Germline CDR1 is ENHRY and CDR2 is SYGVKD. The CDR3 length is 13 residues.

Concerning this clonotype itself: A read error may explain this, as a much larger clone is one base away. The V gene is TRBV6-1, the J gene TRBJ2-4; D might be TRBD2 (5 bases). Germline lookup yields CDR1 MNHNS and CDR2 SASEGT. This CDR3 comprises 14 residues. The CDR3 is CATAEEAAKNIRYF. CDR3 nucleotide sequence: TGTGCCACCGCTGAGGAGGCAGCCAAAAACATTCGGTACTTC.

This clonotype occurred many times. The rearrangement links TRBV7-2 to TRBJ1-6; weak D call: TRBD1 (6 bases). The germline V gene has CDR1 SGHTA and CDR2 FQGNSA. The CDR3 consists of 14 residues. Trimming removed 2 bases from V and 7 bases from J, with 9 bases in between. CDR3 nucleotides: TGTGCCAGCAGCTTACCAGGGGCCAATTCACCCCTCCACTTT. Translating it yields CASSLPGANSPLHF.

This clonotype has a count of ten or more. The chain links TRBV19 to TRBJ2-7, with D hard to call. The CDR3 loop spans 14 amino acids. Trimming removed 5 bases from V and 0 bases from J, with 11 bases in between. Looked up from germline, CDR1 is LNHDA and CDR2 is SQIVND (reference sequence). The CDR3 is CASSADPSSYEQYF. Here the CDR3 DNA reads TGTGCCAGTAGTGCCGACCCAAGCTCCTACGAGCAGTACTTC. Together with reference TRBV19 and TRBJ2-7, the CDR3 gives the full variable domain: DGGITQSPKYLFRKEGQNVTLSCEQNLNHDAMYWYRQDPGQGLRLIYYSQIVNDFQKGDIAEGYSVSREKKESFPLTVTSAQKNPTAFYLCASSADPSSYEQYFGPGTRLTVT.

The table lists this clonotype with a count of one. A far larger clone is just one base off, so this is likely a read error. DNA of the CDR3: TGTGCCAGCAGTTACGGAGCGGTTACGCAGTATTTT. This codes for CASSYGAVTQYF. V and J are TRBV6-9 and TRBJ2-3; possibly TRBD2 for D (5 bases). CDR3 length: 12 amino acids. The V gene lost 3 bases and the J gene lost 8 bases, with 9 bases spanning the gap. CDR1 and CDR2 from the germline V gene are MNHGY and SVAAGI.

This clonotype was detected many times. This chain links TRBV3-1 with TRBJ1-5, with D perhaps matching TRBD1 (5 bases). The CDR3 is 13 amino acids. Germline assignment: CDR1 LGHDT and CDR2 YNNKEL (reference sequence). V shed 8 bases and J shed 2 bases, with 10 bases lying between them. CDR3 protein: CASAGGGNQPQHF. Here the CDR3 DNA reads TGTGCCAGCGCGGGGGGGGGCAATCAGCCCCAGCATTTT.

There are many counts of this clonotype. This chain uses TRBV6-1 with TRBJ1-4; perhaps TRBD1 as D (6 bases). Germline V CDR1 and CDR2: MNHNS, SASEGT. The CDR3 contains 14 residues. V was trimmed by 7 bases and J by 6 bases, leaving 15 bases between them. This CDR3 reads CASTPAGEDEKLFF. CDR3 DNA: TGTGCCAGCACCCCCGCAGGGGAGGATGAAAAACTGTTTTTT.

Many counts were recorded for this clonotype. The rearrangement joins TRBV5-5 to TRBJ2-7, with D perhaps TRBD2 (6 bases). The CDR3 has 16 residues. The germline gives CDR1 SGHKS, CDR2 YYEKEE (reference sequence). The V end was cut by 4 bases, the J end by 3 bases, with 20 bases between. CDR3 loop: CASSPIVGGSHYEQYF. In DNA, the CDR3 is TGTGCCAGCAGCCCTATTGTCGGGGGATCCCACTACGAGCAGTACTTC.

This clonotype occurred many times. The chain has TRBV15 and TRBJ1-2; D unresolved. Per the germline V gene, CDR1 is LNHNV and CDR2 is YYDKDF (reference sequence). With 5 bases removed from V and 4 bases from J, the gap between germline ends came to 8 bases. This CDR3 is 12 amino acids long. CDR3 nucleotide sequence: TGTGCCACCAGCGGAGCTGGCTATGGCTACACCTTC. Its translation: CATSGAGYGYTF.

To note about this clonotype: A much larger clonotype is one base distant, so this may be a read error. The chain is built from TRBV9 and TRBJ2-6; D might be TRBD2 (7 bases). The germline V gene encodes CDR1 SGDLS and CDR2 YYNGEE. CDR3 length equals 18 residues. The DNA for the CDR3 is TGTGCCAGCAGAGACCGTGCGGGGGCGAGTTCTGGGGGCAACGTCCTGACTTTC. It encodes CASRDRAGASSGGNVLTF.

This clonotype was picked up one time. A far larger clone is just one base off, so this is likely a read error. V usage is TRBV6-8 and J usage is TRBJ2-7, with TRBD1 matching over 8 bases. The CDR3 sequence is 16 residues long. CDR1 and CDR2 from the germline V gene are MNHGY and SAAAGT. CDR3: CAGSSLGTGSSYEQYF. CDR3 in DNA: TGTGCCGGCAGTTCCCTAGGGACAGGATCCTCCTACGAGCAGTACTTC.

The chain couples TRBV6-1 to TRBJ2-7; D unresolved. Germline V lookup: CDR1 MNHNS, CDR2 SASEGT. Trimming took off 5 bases at V and 6 bases at J, with 17 bases between the two ends. The CDR3 covers 14 residues. The CDR3 sequence: CASSSHRYRGEQYF. In nucleotides, the CDR3 is TGTGCCAGCAGTTCCCACCGTTACAGAGGCGAGCAGTACTTC.

This clonotype was picked up many times. V and J are TRBV11-2 and TRBJ2-2; D is ambiguous. Germline V gene data show CDR1 as SGHAT and CDR2 as FQNNGV. The CDR3 has 13 residues. Between the trimmed V and J ends, which lost 5 bases and 5 bases, there was a span of 9 bases. CDR3 loop: CASSPDETGELFF. DNA of the CDR3: TGTGCCAGCAGCCCGGATGAGACCGGGGAGCTGTTTTTT.

A remark on this clonotype: A single base is all that separates this from a far larger clone, so a read error is likely. This chain links TRBV6-1 with TRBJ2-7; tentative D call: TRBD2 (5 bases). Germline lookup yields CDR1 MNHNS and CDR2 SASEGT. This CDR3 region has 14 residues. DNA for the CDR3: TGTACCAGCAGCTACCAGCGGCCCTCCTACGAGCAGTACTTC. Translation: CTSSYQRPSYEQYF.

The J gene is TRBJ2-3, the V gene TRBV6-5, with no clear D. Looked up from germline, CDR1 is MNHEY and CDR2 is SVGAGI. The CDR3 is made up of 13 amino acids. Trimming cost V 4 bases and J 5 bases, with 10 bases left between them. CDR3 coding DNA: TGTGCCAGCAGTTTTTTGAGTAGAGATACGCAGTATTTT. The encoded protein is CASSFLSRDTQYF.

This chain uses TRBV6-5 with TRBJ1-1, with D possibly TRBD1 on 6 matching bases. This CDR3 region has 16 residues. V lost 2 bases, J lost 2 bases, and 15 bases lay in between. Germline CDR1 and CDR2: MNHEY and SVGAGI. CDR3 in DNA: TGTGCCAGCAGTTACGGTAACAGGGTGGCTAACACTGAAGCTTTCTTT. This sequence encodes CASSYGNRVANTEAFF.

Notes on this clonotype: This may arise from a read error, as a much more abundant clone is one base away. The chain couples TRBV4-2 to TRBJ2-7; 11 bases map to TRBD1. V was clipped by 1 base and J by 5 bases; unmatched bases: 7. Germline-derived CDR1 and CDR2 are LGHNA and YNFKEQ. The CDR3 sequence is 16 residues long. CDR3 sequence: CASSQAKGQGVHEQYF. In DNA form, the CDR3 reads TGTGCCAGCAGCCAAGCCAAGGGACAGGGGGTTCACGAGCAGTACTTC.

The J gene is TRBJ2-5, the V gene TRBV4-2; TRBD2 aligns across 8 bases. CDR1 is LGHNA, CDR2 YNFKEQ, per germline. The CDR3 totals 14 residues. V trimming: 2 bases; J trimming: 5 bases; junction bases outside the gene matches: 4. The CDR3 DNA is TGTGCCAGCAGCCAACTAGCGGGTTCCGAGACCCAGTACTTC. This gives the protein CASSQLAGSETQYF.

The table lists this clonotype with many counts. This chain links TRBV19 with TRBJ1-1; 7 bases are a match to TRBD1. The CDR3 spans 13 residues. Germline V gene sequence: CDR1 LNHDA, CDR2 SQIVND (reference sequence). The J segment lost 5 bases and the V segment lost 3 bases, leaving 3 bases of the junction unmatched. DNA for the CDR3: TGTGCCAGTAGTATGACAGGGCGGACTGAAGCTTTCTTT. The encoded protein is CASSMTGRTEAFF.

The V and J genes are TRBV7-8 and TRBJ2-1; TRBD1 aligns across 11 bases. The V and J ends lost 11 bases and 5 bases, in that order; junction bases with no gene match: 8. The CDR3 has 14 residues. The germline gives CDR1 SGHVS, CDR2 FQNEAQ. CDR3 coding DNA: TGTGCCGGCTCTAGGACAGGGGGCCACAATGAGCAGTTCTTC. The encoded protein is CAGSRTGGHNEQFF.

This clonotype was recorded many times. The chain couples TRBV10-3 to TRBJ1-2, with a weak D call TRBD1 (6 bases). This CDR3 region has 14 residues. Trimming left V 0 bases short and J 8 bases short, with 13 bases between. Germline V gene sequence: CDR1 ENHRY, CDR2 SYGVKD. CDR3 loop: CAISESGQLGGYTF. In DNA, the CDR3 is TGTGCCATCAGTGAGTCAGGACAGCTCGGAGGCTACACCTTC.

This clonotype was counted only a few times. The V and J genes are TRBV4-3 and TRBJ1-1; no definite D call. The V gene's germline CDR1 is LGHNA and CDR2 YSLEER. Deletions cut 4 bases from V and 1 base from J, with 13 bases between. The CDR3 is 15 amino acids. CDR3 DNA sequence: TGCGCCAGCAGCCCTGAACCACATACGAACACTGAAGCTTTCTTT. As protein: CASSPEPHTNTEAFF.

The rearrangement uses TRBV19 and TRBJ2-5, with D unclear. V was cut by 7 bases and J by 5 bases, with 14 bases left in between. This CDR3 has 13 residues. Per germline, CDR1 LNHDA and CDR2 SQIVND (reference sequence). The CDR3, as DNA: TGTGCCAGTATGTCCCGAAGCCGGGAGACCCAGTACTTC. This sequence encodes CASMSRSRETQYF.